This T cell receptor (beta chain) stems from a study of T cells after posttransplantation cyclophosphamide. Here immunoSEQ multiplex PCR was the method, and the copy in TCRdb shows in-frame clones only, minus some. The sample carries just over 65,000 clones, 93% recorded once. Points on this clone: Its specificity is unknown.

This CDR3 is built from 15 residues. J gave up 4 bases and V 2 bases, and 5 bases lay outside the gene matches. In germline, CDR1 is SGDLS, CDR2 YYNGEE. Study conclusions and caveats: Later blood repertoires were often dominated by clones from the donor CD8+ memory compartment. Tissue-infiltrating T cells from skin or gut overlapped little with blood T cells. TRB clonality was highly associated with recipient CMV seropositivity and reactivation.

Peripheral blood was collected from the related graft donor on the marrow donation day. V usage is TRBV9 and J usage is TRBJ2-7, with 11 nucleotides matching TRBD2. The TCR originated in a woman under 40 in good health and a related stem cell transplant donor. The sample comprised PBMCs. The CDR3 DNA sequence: TGTGCCAGCAGCGTTAGCGGGGGGGCCCAGTACGAGCAGTACTTC. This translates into CASSVSGGAQYEQYF.